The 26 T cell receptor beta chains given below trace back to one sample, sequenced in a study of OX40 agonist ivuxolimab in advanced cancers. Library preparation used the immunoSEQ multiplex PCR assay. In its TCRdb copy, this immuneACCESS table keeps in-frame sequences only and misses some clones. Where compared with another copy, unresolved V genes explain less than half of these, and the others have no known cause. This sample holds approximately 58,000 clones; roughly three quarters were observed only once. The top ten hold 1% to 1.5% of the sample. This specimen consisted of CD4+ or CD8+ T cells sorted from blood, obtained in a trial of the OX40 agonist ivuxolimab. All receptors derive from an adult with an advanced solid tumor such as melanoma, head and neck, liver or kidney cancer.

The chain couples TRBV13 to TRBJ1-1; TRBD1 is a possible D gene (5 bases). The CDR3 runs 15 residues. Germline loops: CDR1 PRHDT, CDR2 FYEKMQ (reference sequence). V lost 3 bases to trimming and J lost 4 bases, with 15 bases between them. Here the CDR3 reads CASSFVVGGSTEAFF. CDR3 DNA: TGTGCCAGCAGCTTCGTCGTTGGGGGTAGCACTGAAGCTTTCTTT.

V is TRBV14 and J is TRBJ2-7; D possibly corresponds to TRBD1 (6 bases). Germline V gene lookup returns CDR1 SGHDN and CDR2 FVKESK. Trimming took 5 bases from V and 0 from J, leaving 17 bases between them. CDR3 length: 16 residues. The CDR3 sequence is CASSYRGGFSSYEQYF. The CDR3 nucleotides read TGTGCCAGCAGCTACCGAGGGGGATTTAGCTCCTACGAGCAGTACTTC.

The CDR3 DNA reads as TGTGCCAGCAGCCGTACCGGGGGGTTGAACTATGGCTACACCTTC. Translating gives CASSRTGGLNYGYTF. The V and J genes are TRBV14 and TRBJ1-2, with D tentatively TRBD1 (5 bases). Trimming removed 4 bases at V and 2 bases at J, with 14 bases between. CDR1 is SGHDN, CDR2 FVKESK, per germline. The CDR3 runs to 15 residues.

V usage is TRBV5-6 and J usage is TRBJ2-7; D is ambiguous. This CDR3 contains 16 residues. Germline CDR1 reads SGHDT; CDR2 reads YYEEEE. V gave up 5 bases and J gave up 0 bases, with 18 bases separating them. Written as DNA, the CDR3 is TGTGCCAGCAGAGTTGGGCGCGACGCCCGCTCCTACGAGCAGTACTTC. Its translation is CASRVGRDARSYEQYF.

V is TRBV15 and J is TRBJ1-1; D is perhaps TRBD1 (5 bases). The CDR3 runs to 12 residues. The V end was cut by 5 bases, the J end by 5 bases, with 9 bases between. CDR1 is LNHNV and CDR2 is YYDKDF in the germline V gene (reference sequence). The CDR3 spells CATSGGGTEAFF. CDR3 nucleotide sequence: TGTGCCACCAGCGGGGGGGGGACTGAAGCTTTCTTT. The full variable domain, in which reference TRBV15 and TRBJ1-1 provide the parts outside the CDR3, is DAMVIQNPRYQVTQFGKPVTLSCSQTLNHNVMYWYQQKSSQAPKLLFHYYDKDFNNEADTPDNFQSRRPNTSFCFLDIRSPGLGDTAMYLCATSGGGTEAFFGQGTRLTVV.

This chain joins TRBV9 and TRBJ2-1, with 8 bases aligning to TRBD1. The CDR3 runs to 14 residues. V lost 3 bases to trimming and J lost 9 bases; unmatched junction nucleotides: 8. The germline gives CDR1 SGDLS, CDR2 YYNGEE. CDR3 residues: CASSAETGAVEQFF. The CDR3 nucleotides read TGTGCCAGCAGCGCAGAGACAGGGGCAGTTGAGCAGTTCTTC.

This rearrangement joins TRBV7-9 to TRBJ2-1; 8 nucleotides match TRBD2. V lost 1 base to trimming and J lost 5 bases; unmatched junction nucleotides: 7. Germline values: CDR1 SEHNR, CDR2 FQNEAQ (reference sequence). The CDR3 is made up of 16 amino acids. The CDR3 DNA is TGTGCCAGCAGCTTAGGGTCCAGCGGGAGTGACAATGAGCAGTTCTTC. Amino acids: CASSLGSSGSDNEQFF.

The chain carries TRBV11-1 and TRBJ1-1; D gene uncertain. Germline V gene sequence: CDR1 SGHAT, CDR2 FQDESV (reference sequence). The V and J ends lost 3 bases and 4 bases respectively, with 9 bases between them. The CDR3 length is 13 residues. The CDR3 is CASSFGRGTEAFF. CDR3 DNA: TGTGCCAGCAGCTTCGGCCGGGGCACTGAAGCTTTCTTT.

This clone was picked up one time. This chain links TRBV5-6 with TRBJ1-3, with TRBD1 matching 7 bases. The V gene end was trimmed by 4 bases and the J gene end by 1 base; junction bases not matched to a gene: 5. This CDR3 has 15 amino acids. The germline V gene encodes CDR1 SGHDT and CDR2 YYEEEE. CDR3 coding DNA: TGTGCCAGCAGCCCAGGGGGTGGTTCTGGAAACACCATATATTTT. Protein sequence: CASSPGGGSGNTIYF.

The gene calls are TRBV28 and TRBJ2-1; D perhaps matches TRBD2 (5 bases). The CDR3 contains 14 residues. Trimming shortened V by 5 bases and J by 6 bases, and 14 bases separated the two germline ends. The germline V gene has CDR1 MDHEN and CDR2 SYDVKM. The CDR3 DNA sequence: TGTGCCAGCAGTATACCAACTAGAACCAATGAGCAGTTCTTC. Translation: CASSIPTRTNEQFF. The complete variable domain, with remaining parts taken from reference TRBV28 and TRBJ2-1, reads DVKVTQSSRYLVKRTGEKVFLECVQDMDHENMFWYRQDPGLGLRLIYFSYDVKMKEKGDIPEGYSVSREKKERFSLILESASTNQTSMYLCASSIPTRTNEQFFGPGTRLTVL.

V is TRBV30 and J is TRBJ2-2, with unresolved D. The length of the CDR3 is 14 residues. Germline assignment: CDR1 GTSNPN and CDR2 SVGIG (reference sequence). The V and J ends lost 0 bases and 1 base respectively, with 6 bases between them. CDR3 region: CAWSVWVNTGELFF. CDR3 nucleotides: TGTGCCTGGAGTGTATGGGTGAACACCGGGGAGCTGTTTTTT.

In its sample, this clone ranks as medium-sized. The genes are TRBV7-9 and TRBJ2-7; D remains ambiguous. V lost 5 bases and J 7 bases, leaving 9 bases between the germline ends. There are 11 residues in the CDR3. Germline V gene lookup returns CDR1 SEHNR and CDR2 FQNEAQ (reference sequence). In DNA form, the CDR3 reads TGTGCCAGCAGCGCCCTGGGGGAGCAGTACTTC. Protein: CASSALGEQYF.

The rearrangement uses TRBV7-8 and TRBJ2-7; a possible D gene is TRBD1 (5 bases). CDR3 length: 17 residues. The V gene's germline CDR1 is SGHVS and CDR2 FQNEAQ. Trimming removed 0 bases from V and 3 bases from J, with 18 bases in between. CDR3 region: CASSLALGEGGRYEQYF. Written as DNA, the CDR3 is TGTGCCAGCAGCTTAGCGCTAGGGGAAGGCGGCCGCTACGAGCAGTACTTC.

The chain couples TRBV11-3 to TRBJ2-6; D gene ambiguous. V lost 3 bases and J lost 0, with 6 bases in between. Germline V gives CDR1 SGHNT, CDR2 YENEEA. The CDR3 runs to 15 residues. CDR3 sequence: CASSFDDSGANVLTF. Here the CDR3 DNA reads TGTGCCAGCAGCTTTGATGACTCTGGGGCCAACGTCCTGACTTTC.

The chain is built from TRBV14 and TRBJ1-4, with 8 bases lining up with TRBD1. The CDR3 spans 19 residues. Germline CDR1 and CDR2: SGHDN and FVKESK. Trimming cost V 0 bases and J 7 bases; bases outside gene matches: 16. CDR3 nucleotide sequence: TGTGCCAGCAGCCAAGAATACGGACAGGGAAGGATACGCGGTGAAAAACTGTTTTTT. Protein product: CASSQEYGQGRIRGEKLFF.

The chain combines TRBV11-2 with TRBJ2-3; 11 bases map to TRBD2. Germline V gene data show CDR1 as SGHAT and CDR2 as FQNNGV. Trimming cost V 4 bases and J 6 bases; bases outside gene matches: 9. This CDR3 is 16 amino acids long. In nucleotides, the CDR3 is TGTGCCAGCAGCTCCCCTCTAGCGGGAGGCTACGATACGCAGTATTTT. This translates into CASSSPLAGGYDTQYF.

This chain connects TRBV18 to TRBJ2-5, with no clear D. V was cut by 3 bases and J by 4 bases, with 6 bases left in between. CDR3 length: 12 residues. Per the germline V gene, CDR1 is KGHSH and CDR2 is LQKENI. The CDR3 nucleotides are TGTGCCAGCTCACCGGTCGGAGAGACCCAGTACTTC. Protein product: CASSPVGETQYF. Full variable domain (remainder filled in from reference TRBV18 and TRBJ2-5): NAGVMQNPRHLVRRRGQEARLRCSPMKGHSHVYWYRQLPEEGLKFMVYLQKENIIDESGMPKERFSAEFPKEGPSILRIQQVVRGDSAAYFCASSPVGETQYFGPGTRLLVL.

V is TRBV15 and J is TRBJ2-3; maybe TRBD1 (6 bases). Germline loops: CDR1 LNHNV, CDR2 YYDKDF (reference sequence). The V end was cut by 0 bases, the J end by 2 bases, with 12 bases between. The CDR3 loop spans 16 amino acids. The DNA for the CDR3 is TGTGCCACCAGCAGAGATCGAAGGGGGTACACAGATACGCAGTATTTT. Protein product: CATSRDRRGYTDTQYF.

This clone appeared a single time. CDR3 nucleotides: TGTGCCATCAATGGGGGGGGAAGGAATGAGCAGTTCTTC. It translates to CAINGGGRNEQFF. The rearrangement links TRBV10-3 to TRBJ2-1, with 7 nucleotides matching TRBD2. The V gene's germline CDR1 is ENHRY and CDR2 SYGVKD. With V trimmed by 7 bases and J by 7 bases, 7 bases remained unmatched. The CDR3 is made up of 13 amino acids.

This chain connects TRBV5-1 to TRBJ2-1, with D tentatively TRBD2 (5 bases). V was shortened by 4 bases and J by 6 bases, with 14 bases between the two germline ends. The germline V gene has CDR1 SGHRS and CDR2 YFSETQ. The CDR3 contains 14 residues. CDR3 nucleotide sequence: TGCGCCAGCAGCCGGGGAGAGGTGGGCAATGAGCAGTTCTTC. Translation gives CASSRGEVGNEQFF.

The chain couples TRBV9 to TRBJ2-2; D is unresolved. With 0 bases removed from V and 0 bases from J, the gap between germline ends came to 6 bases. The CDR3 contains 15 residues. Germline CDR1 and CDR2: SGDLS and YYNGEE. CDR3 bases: TGTGCCAGCAGCGTAGCCTATGCGAACACCGGGGAGCTGTTTTTT. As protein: CASSVAYANTGELFF.

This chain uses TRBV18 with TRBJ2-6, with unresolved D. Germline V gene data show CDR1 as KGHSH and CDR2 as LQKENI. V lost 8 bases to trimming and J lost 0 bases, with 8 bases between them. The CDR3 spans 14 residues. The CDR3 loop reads CASQGDSGANVLTF. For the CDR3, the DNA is TGTGCCAGCCAAGGTGACTCTGGGGCCAACGTCCTGACTTTC. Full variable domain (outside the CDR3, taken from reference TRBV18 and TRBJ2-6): NAGVMQNPRHLVRRRGQEARLRCSPMKGHSHVYWYRQLPEEGLKFMVYLQKENIIDESGMPKERFSAEFPKEGPSILRIQQVVRGDSAAYFCASQGDSGANVLTFGAGSRLTVL.

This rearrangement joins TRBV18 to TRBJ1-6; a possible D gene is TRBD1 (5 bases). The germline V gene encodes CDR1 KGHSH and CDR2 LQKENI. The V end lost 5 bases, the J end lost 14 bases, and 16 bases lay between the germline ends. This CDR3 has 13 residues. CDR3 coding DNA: TGTGCCAGCTCAGTGACCAGGGAGTCGACCCTCCACTTT. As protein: CASSVTRESTLHF.

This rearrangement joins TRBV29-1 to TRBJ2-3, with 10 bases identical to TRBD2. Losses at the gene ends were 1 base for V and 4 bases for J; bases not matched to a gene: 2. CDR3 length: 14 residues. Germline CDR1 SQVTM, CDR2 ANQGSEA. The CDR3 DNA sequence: TGCAGCGTTGAAGGTCTAGCGGGGGCAGATACGCAGTATTTT. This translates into CSVEGLAGADTQYF.

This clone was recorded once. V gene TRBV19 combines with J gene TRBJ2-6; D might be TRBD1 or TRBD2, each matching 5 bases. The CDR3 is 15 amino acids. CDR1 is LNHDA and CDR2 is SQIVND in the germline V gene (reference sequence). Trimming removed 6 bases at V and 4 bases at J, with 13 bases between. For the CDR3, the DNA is TGTGCCAGTAGCCCCGGGACGGACGGGGCCAACGTCCTGACTTTC. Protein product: CASSPGTDGANVLTF.

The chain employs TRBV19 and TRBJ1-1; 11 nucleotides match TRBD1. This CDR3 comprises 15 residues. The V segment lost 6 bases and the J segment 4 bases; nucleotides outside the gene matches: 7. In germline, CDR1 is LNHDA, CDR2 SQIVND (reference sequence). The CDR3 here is CASSTTGTGGTEAFF. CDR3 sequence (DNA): TGTGCCAGTAGCACTACCGGGACAGGGGGCACTGAAGCTTTCTTT.